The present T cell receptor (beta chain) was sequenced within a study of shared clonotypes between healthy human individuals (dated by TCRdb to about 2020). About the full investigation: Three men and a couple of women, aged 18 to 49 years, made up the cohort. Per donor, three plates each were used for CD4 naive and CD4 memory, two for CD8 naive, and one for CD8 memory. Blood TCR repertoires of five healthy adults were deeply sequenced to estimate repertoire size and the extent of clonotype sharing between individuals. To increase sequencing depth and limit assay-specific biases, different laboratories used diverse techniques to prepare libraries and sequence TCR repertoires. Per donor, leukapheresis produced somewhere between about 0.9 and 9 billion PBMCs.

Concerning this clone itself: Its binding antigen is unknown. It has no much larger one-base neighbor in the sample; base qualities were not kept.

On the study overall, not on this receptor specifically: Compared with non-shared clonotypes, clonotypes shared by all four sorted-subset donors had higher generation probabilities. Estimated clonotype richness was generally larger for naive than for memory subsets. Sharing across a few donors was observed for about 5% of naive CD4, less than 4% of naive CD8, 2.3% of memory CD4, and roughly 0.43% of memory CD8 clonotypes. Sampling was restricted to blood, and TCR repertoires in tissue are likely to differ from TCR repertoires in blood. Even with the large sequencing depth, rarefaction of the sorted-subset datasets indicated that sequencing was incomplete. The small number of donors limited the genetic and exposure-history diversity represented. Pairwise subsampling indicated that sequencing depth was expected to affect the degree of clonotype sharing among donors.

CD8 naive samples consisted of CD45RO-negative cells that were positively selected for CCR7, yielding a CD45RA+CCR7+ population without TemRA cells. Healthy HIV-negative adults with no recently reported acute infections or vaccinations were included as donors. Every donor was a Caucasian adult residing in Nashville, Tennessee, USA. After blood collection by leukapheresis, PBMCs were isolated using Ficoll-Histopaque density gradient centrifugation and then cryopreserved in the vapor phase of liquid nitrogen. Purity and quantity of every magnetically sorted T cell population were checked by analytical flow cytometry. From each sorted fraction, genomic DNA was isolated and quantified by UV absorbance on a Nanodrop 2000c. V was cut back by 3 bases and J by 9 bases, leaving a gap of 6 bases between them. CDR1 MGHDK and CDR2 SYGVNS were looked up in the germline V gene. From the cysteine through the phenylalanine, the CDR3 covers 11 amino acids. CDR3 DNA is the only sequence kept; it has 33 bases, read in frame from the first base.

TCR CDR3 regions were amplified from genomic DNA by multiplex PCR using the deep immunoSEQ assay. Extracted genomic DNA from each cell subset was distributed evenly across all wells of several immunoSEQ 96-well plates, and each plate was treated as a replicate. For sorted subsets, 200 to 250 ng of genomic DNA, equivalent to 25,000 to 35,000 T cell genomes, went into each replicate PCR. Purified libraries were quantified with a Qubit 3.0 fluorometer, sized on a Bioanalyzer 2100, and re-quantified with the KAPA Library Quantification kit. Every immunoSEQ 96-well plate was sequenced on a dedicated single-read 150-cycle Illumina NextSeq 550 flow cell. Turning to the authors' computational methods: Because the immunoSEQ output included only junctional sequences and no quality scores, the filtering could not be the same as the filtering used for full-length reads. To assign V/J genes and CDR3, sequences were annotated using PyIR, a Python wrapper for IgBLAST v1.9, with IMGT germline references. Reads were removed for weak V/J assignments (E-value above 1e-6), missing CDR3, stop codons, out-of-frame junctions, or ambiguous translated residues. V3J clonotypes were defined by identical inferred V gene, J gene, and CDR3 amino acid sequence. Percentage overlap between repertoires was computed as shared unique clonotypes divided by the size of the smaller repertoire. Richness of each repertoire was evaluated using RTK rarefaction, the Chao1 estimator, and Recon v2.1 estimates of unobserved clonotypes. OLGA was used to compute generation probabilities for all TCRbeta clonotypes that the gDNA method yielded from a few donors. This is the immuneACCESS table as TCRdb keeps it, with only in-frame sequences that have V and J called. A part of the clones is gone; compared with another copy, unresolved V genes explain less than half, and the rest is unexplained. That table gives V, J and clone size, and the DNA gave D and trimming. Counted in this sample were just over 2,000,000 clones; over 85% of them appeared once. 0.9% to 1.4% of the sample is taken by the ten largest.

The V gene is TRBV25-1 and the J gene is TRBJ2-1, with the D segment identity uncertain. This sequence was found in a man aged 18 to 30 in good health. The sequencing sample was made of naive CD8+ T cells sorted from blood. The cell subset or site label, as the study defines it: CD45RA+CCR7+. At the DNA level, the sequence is TGTGCCAGCAGTGATTTCACTGAGCAGTTCTTC. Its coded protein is CASSDFTEQFF.